This T cell receptor (beta chain) was obtained from a study of T cell repertoires in cytomegalovirus infection. Study findings and constraints: Summed public TCR beta family frequency identified CMV carriers bearing the relevant HLA.

From the reads, TCRdb called clonotypes with MiXCR, one entry per CDR3 protein. The sample includes around 170,000 distinct CDR3 sequences, roughly 14% of them seen just once. Remarks on this clonotype: The antigen is undetermined.

V was pared by 4 bases and J by 0 bases, with 10 bases of the junction left unmatched. Germline CDR1 SQVTM, CDR2 ANQGSEA. CDR3 length: 18 amino acids. Specimen: PBMCs. The rearrangement uses TRBV29-1 and TRBJ2-1; 12 bases match TRBD2. The sequence was collected from a human donor in good health (CMV status not recorded). Some clones in this sample may be carry-over from other donors' samples. The CDR3 sequence is CSVVRASGRGHSYNEQFF. The CDR3 DNA reads as TGCAGCGTTGTCCGGGCTAGCGGGAGGGGGCACTCCTACAATGAGCAGTTCTTC.